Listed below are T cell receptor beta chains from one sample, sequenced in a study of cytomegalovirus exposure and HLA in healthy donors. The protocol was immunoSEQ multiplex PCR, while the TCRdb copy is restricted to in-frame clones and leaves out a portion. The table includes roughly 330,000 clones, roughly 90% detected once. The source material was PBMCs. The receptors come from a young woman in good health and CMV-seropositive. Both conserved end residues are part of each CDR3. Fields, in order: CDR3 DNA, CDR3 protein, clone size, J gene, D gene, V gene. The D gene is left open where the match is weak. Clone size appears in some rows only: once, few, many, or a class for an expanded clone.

cdr3_nt: TGTGCCAGCAGCTTCAGAGAGACCCAGTACTTC
cdr3_aa: CASSFRETQYF
clone_size: -
j_call: TRBJ2-5
d_call: -
v_call: TRBV11-2

cdr3_nt: TGTGCCAGCGAGACGGACAGGGCCTATGGCTACACCTTC
cdr3_aa: CASETDRAYGYTF
clone_size: -
j_call: TRBJ1-2
d_call: TRBD1
v_call: TRBV28

cdr3_nt: TGTGCCAGCAGTTACTCAACTGGGACAGTCGGAGGCTACACCTTC
cdr3_aa: CASSYSTGTVGGYTF
clone_size: -
j_call: TRBJ1-2
d_call: TRBD1
v_call: TRBV6-5

cdr3_nt: TGTGCCAGCAGAGGGACAGGGGGCTCTGCAGATACGCAGTATTTT
cdr3_aa: CASRGTGGSADTQYF
clone_size: -
j_call: TRBJ2-3
d_call: TRBD1
v_call: TRBV2

cdr3_nt: TGTGCCAGCAGCAGGACGCAGCAAGAGACCCAGTACTTC
cdr3_aa: CASSRTQQETQYF
clone_size: -
j_call: TRBJ2-5
d_call: -
v_call: TRBV6-5

cdr3_nt: TGTGCCAGCAGCTTAATCGGAAGCTCCTACGAGCAGTACTTC
cdr3_aa: CASSLIGSSYEQYF
clone_size: -
j_call: TRBJ2-7
d_call: -
v_call: TRBV7-8

cdr3_nt: TGTGCCAGCAGCGGCGGAATGAACACTGAAGCTTTCTTT
cdr3_aa: CASSGGMNTEAFF
clone_size: -
j_call: TRBJ1-1
d_call: -
v_call: TRBV7-3

cdr3_nt: TGTGCCACAGAACGGGGTGCTGGAAACACCATATATTTT
cdr3_aa: CATERGAGNTIYF
clone_size: -
j_call: TRBJ1-3
d_call: -
v_call: TRBV2

cdr3_nt: TGTGCCAGCAGTTACTATGGGACAGGGCGCAACGAGCAGTACTTC
cdr3_aa: CASSYYGTGRNEQYF
clone_size: -
j_call: TRBJ2-7
d_call: TRBD1
v_call: TRBV6-5

cdr3_nt: TGTGCCAGCATTGACAGAGTAGCAGGAGATACGCAGTATTTT
cdr3_aa: CASIDRVAGDTQYF
clone_size: -
j_call: TRBJ2-3
d_call: -
v_call: TRBV6-6

cdr3_nt: TGCGCCAGCAGCGGTGGACAGCGACAACTTAACTATGGCTACACCTTC
cdr3_aa: CASSGGQRQLNYGYTF
clone_size: -
j_call: TRBJ1-2
d_call: -
v_call: TRBV5-1

cdr3_nt: TGTGCCAGCAGTTTTGGGTGGGAGAGGTCCTACGAGCAGTACTTC
cdr3_aa: CASSFGWERSYEQYF
clone_size: -
j_call: TRBJ2-7
d_call: -
v_call: TRBV6-5

cdr3_nt: TGTGCCAGCAGCCCCCAGGGACTAGCGAACGAGCAGTACTTC
cdr3_aa: CASSPQGLANEQYF
clone_size: -
j_call: TRBJ2-7
d_call: TRBD2
v_call: TRBV11-3

cdr3_nt: TGTGCCAGTAGTATGGAATGGGGGGCGAAATATCAGCCCCAGCATTTT
cdr3_aa: CASSMEWGAKYQPQHF
clone_size: -
j_call: TRBJ1-5
d_call: -
v_call: TRBV19

cdr3_nt: TGTGCCAGCAGTGTTACTCGGACTCCGAGGGGATACAATGAGCAGTTCTTC
cdr3_aa: CASSVTRTPRGYNEQFF
clone_size: once
j_call: TRBJ2-1
d_call: -
v_call: TRBV6-4

cdr3_nt: TGTGCCAGCAGCTTGGCCGGGACTAGCGGCACAGATACGCAGTATTTT
cdr3_aa: CASSLAGTSGTDTQYF
clone_size: -
j_call: TRBJ2-3
d_call: TRBD2
v_call: TRBV7-2

cdr3_nt: TGTGCCAGCAAGACTCGGACAGATAACTACGAGCAGTACTTC
cdr3_aa: CASKTRTDNYEQYF
clone_size: -
j_call: TRBJ2-7
d_call: -
v_call: TRBV2

cdr3_nt: TGCGCCAGCAGCTTGGTTGGAGATGAGCAGTTCTTC
cdr3_aa: CASSLVGDEQFF
clone_size: few
j_call: TRBJ2-1
d_call: -
v_call: TRBV5-1

cdr3_nt: TGTGCCAGCTCAAGGGAGACAGGGAGTGTGACAACTAATGAAAAACTGTTTTTT
cdr3_aa: CASSRETGSVTTNEKLFF
clone_size: -
j_call: TRBJ1-4
d_call: TRBD1
v_call: TRBV18

cdr3_nt: TGTGCCAGCAGCTTAGGAGGTACGCTGGCAGAGCAGTACTTC
cdr3_aa: CASSLGGTLAEQYF
clone_size: -
j_call: TRBJ2-7
d_call: -
v_call: TRBV7-9

cdr3_nt: TGTGCCAGCAGGGGGACTAGCGGGGGAAGCACAGATACGCAGTATTTT
cdr3_aa: CASRGTSGGSTDTQYF
clone_size: -
j_call: TRBJ2-3
d_call: TRBD2
v_call: TRBV2

cdr3_nt: TGTGCCAGCAGCTTATTTAGGGGTGACAGGGGGAGGTACGAGCAGTACTTC
cdr3_aa: CASSLFRGDRGRYEQYF
clone_size: once
j_call: TRBJ2-7
d_call: TRBD1
v_call: TRBV7-9

cdr3_nt: TGTGCCAGCAGTTTAGGGGGACAGGGGGAAAAACTGTTTTTT
cdr3_aa: CASSLGGQGEKLFF
clone_size: -
j_call: TRBJ1-4
d_call: TRBD1
v_call: TRBV28

cdr3_nt: TGTGCCTGGAGTCCCCTCCGGGACGTATTCTTC
cdr3_aa: CAWSPLRDVFF
clone_size: -
j_call: TRBJ1-2
d_call: -
v_call: TRBV30

cdr3_nt: TGTGCCAGCAGCTTGTGGGGGTATGGCGGGGAGCTGTTTTTT
cdr3_aa: CASSLWGYGGELFF
clone_size: -
j_call: TRBJ2-2
d_call: -
v_call: TRBV7-8

cdr3_nt: TGTGCCAGCAGTTTATCGGGCCTCGGCCATGGCTACACCTTC
cdr3_aa: CASSLSGLGHGYTF
clone_size: -
j_call: TRBJ1-2
d_call: -
v_call: TRBV27

cdr3_nt: TGTGCCAGCAGCACAGGGGTTGGGAACACTGAAGCTTTCTTT
cdr3_aa: CASSTGVGNTEAFF
clone_size: -
j_call: TRBJ1-1
d_call: TRBD1
v_call: TRBV28

cdr3_nt: TGTGCCAGCAGTTTAGGCGCCCTAGATACGCAGTATTTT
cdr3_aa: CASSLGALDTQYF
clone_size: once
j_call: TRBJ2-3
d_call: -
v_call: TRBV27

cdr3_nt: TGTGCCAGCAGCCCGGCGACAGGTGCTTACGAGCAGTACTTC
cdr3_aa: CASSPATGAYEQYF
clone_size: -
j_call: TRBJ2-7
d_call: -
v_call: TRBV9

cdr3_nt: TGTGCCAGCAGCCCCCAGGGGGGCCAGCCCCAGCATTTT
cdr3_aa: CASSPQGGQPQHF
clone_size: few
j_call: TRBJ1-5
d_call: TRBD1
v_call: TRBV7-3

cdr3_nt: TGTGCCAGCACCCCGCCTGACGGACGCTACGAGCAGTACTTC
cdr3_aa: CASTPPDGRYEQYF
clone_size: once
j_call: TRBJ2-7
d_call: -
v_call: TRBV6-5

cdr3_nt: TGTGCCAGCAGCCAAGGTATAAGCCCGAACTATGGCTACACCTTC
cdr3_aa: CASSQGISPNYGYTF
clone_size: -
j_call: TRBJ1-2
d_call: -
v_call: TRBV14

cdr3_nt: TGCAGCGTTGAGGGACTAGTCTATTTGGGGCAGTTCTTC
cdr3_aa: CSVEGLVYLGQFF
clone_size: -
j_call: TRBJ2-1
d_call: TRBD2
v_call: TRBV29-1

cdr3_nt: TGTGCCAGCATAGGGGGCGCCCTACTTCAGTACTTC
cdr3_aa: CASIGGALLQYF
clone_size: -
j_call: TRBJ2-7
d_call: TRBD1
v_call: TRBV2

cdr3_nt: TGTGCCAGCAGTGGGAGGTACAATGAGCAGTTCTTC
cdr3_aa: CASSGRYNEQFF
clone_size: -
j_call: TRBJ2-1
d_call: -
v_call: TRBV2

cdr3_nt: TGTGCCAGCACTCCCGGGACCGCGGGAGCAGAGGGGGAGACCCAGTACTTC
cdr3_aa: CASTPGTAGAEGETQYF
clone_size: -
j_call: TRBJ2-5
d_call: TRBD2
v_call: TRBV27

cdr3_nt: TGTGCCAGCAGGCGCCTACTAGCGGGATACACAGATACGCAGTATTTT
cdr3_aa: CASRRLLAGYTDTQYF
clone_size: -
j_call: TRBJ2-3
d_call: TRBD2
v_call: TRBV28

cdr3_nt: TGTGCCAGCAGCTTAGTAGATGAAAAACTGTTTTTT
cdr3_aa: CASSLVDEKLFF
clone_size: -
j_call: TRBJ1-4
d_call: -
v_call: TRBV13

cdr3_nt: TGTGCCAGCAGCCCTGCGGGAGGGCCGGCGGACGAGCAGTACTTC
cdr3_aa: CASSPAGGPADEQYF
clone_size: few
j_call: TRBJ2-7
d_call: TRBD2
v_call: TRBV7-3

cdr3_nt: TGTGCCAGCAGTGAATACACTACCTATGGCTACACCTTC
cdr3_aa: CASSEYTTYGYTF
clone_size: -
j_call: TRBJ1-2
d_call: -
v_call: TRBV25-1

cdr3_nt: TGTGCCAGCAGTGATATATTTAGCGGGAGACGCACCGGGGAGCTGTTTTTT
cdr3_aa: CASSDIFSGRRTGELFF
clone_size: -
j_call: TRBJ2-2
d_call: TRBD2
v_call: TRBV2

cdr3_nt: TGTGCCAGCAGCGTAGTATCGTGGGACAATGAGCAGTTCTTC
cdr3_aa: CASSVVSWDNEQFF
clone_size: -
j_call: TRBJ2-1
d_call: -
v_call: TRBV9

cdr3_nt: TGTGCCAGCAGTCCCCAGACGAATTCACCCCTCCACTTT
cdr3_aa: CASSPQTNSPLHF
clone_size: few
j_call: TRBJ1-6
d_call: -
v_call: TRBV7-2

cdr3_nt: TGTGCCTCCTGGTGGGATACGCAGTATTTT
cdr3_aa: CASWWDTQYF
clone_size: -
j_call: TRBJ2-3
d_call: -
v_call: TRBV6-6

cdr3_nt: TGTGCCAGCAGCCGTACTAGCGGGAGCTCCTACAATGAGCAGTTCTTC
cdr3_aa: CASSRTSGSSYNEQFF
clone_size: -
j_call: TRBJ2-1
d_call: TRBD2
v_call: TRBV7-7

cdr3_nt: TGTGCCAGCAGCACACCGGGACAGGGAAATGAAAAACTGTTTTTT
cdr3_aa: CASSTPGQGNEKLFF
clone_size: -
j_call: TRBJ1-4
d_call: TRBD1
v_call: TRBV6-5

cdr3_nt: TGTGCCAGCAGCACCTCGGGACAGGGTAACGAGCAGTACTTC
cdr3_aa: CASSTSGQGNEQYF
clone_size: -
j_call: TRBJ2-7
d_call: TRBD1
v_call: TRBV9

cdr3_nt: TGTGCCAGCGCCGGTGGGGCAGCCTTTGAGCAGTACTTC
cdr3_aa: CASAGGAAFEQYF
clone_size: -
j_call: TRBJ2-7
d_call: -
v_call: TRBV6-1

cdr3_nt: TGTGCCAGCAGTGAAGCGAGGGGACAGGGTCCGACTAGCACCTTC
cdr3_aa: CASSEARGQGPTSTF
clone_size: -
j_call: TRBJ1-2
d_call: TRBD1
v_call: TRBV6-1

cdr3_nt: TGTGCCAGCAGTTTACAGGGCTATGGCTACACCTTC
cdr3_aa: CASSLQGYGYTF
clone_size: few
j_call: TRBJ1-2
d_call: -
v_call: TRBV27

cdr3_nt: TGTGCCAGCAGCTTGGGGCAGCAAGAGACCCAGTACTTC
cdr3_aa: CASSLGQQETQYF
clone_size: -
j_call: TRBJ2-5
d_call: -
v_call: TRBV5-4

cdr3_nt: TGTGCCAGTAGTGTGGGGACCTACTACGAGCAGTACTTC
cdr3_aa: CASSVGTYYEQYF
clone_size: -
j_call: TRBJ2-7
d_call: -
v_call: TRBV19

cdr3_nt: TGCGCCAGCAGCCAAGATATGGGGGGCTACTACAATGAGCAGTTCTTC
cdr3_aa: CASSQDMGGYYNEQFF
clone_size: -
j_call: TRBJ2-1
d_call: -
v_call: TRBV4-3

cdr3_nt: TGCAGCGTTGGGTCTGGTGATAGTCAGCCCCAGCATTTT
cdr3_aa: CSVGSGDSQPQHF
clone_size: -
j_call: TRBJ1-5
d_call: -
v_call: TRBV29-1

cdr3_nt: TGCGCCAGCAGCCAACGACGTTTAGGGAATGAGCAGTTCTTC
cdr3_aa: CASSQRRLGNEQFF
clone_size: once
j_call: TRBJ2-1
d_call: -
v_call: TRBV5-1